These 6 T cell receptor beta chains originate from one sample sequenced in a study of blood T cell repertoires in COVID-19. The assay was immunoSEQ multiplex PCR, and TCRdb's table has in-frame clones only and misses some. The sample has 68,000 or so clones; about 90% are singletons. Sequencing input: peripheral blood. All receptors come from a man in his forties or fifties with COVID-19, enrolled during active disease.

CDR3 amino acids: CATSRDVSSSNEKLFF. In DNA form, the CDR3 reads TGTGCCACCAGCAGAGATGTTAGCAGCTCTAATGAAAAACTGTTTTTT. V and J are TRBV15 and TRBJ1-4; D gene uncertain. Germline loops: CDR1 LNHNV, CDR2 YYDKDF (reference sequence). The V gene lost 0 bases and the J gene lost 3 bases, with 11 bases spanning the gap. This CDR3 contains 16 residues.

The chain links TRBV7-2 to TRBJ1-6; unclear D gene. Deletions cut 1 base from V and 9 bases from J, with 7 bases between. CDR3 length: 13 residues. The germline V gene has CDR1 SGHTA and CDR2 FQGNSA. The CDR3 bases are TGTGCCAGCAGCTTAGTAACGGTTTCACCCCTCCACTTT. Protein product: CASSLVTVSPLHF.

The chain employs TRBV7-2 and TRBJ1-1; D is perhaps TRBD1 (6 bases). The V end was cut by 2 bases, the J end by 1 base, with 11 bases between. Germline CDR1 is SGHTA and CDR2 is FQGNSA. The CDR3 contains 15 residues. The DNA for the CDR3 is TGTGCCAGCAGCTTATGGGGGGGCTGGAACACTGAAGCTTTCTTT. Its translation: CASSLWGGWNTEAFF.

Only one count was recorded for this clone. Here the CDR3 DNA reads TGCGCCAGCAGCCAAGATTTGGGACTAGCGGCATACGAGCAGTACTTC. Translating gives CASSQDLGLAAYEQYF. V gene TRBV4-1 combines with J gene TRBJ2-7; 11 bases match TRBD2. The CDR3 covers 16 residues. Germline assignment: CDR1 MGHRA and CDR2 YSYEKL. Unmatched junction bases numbered 5, after V lost 0 bases and J lost 4 bases.

CDR3 in DNA: TGTGCCAGCAGCCAAGAGGGGGGGAGTAATGAAAAACTGTTTTTT. Its protein is CASSQEGGSNEKLFF. The V call is TRBV4-2, the J call TRBJ1-4; tentatively, D is TRBD1 (5 bases). From germline, CDR1 is LGHNA and CDR2 YNFKEQ. V was clipped by 0 bases and J by 4 bases, with 9 bases between them. The length of the CDR3 is 15 residues.

This clone was counted a few times. The chain is built from TRBV9 and TRBJ1-3; D might be TRBD1 (6 bases). The CDR3 spans 17 residues. Germline CDR1 and CDR2: SGDLS and YYNGEE. Trimming pared 3 bases from V and 0 bases from J, leaving 16 bases between. The CDR3, as DNA: TGTGCCAGCAGCGCTCGACACAGGGCTTCCTCTGGAAACACCATATATTTT. Its translation is CASSARHRASSGNTIYF.